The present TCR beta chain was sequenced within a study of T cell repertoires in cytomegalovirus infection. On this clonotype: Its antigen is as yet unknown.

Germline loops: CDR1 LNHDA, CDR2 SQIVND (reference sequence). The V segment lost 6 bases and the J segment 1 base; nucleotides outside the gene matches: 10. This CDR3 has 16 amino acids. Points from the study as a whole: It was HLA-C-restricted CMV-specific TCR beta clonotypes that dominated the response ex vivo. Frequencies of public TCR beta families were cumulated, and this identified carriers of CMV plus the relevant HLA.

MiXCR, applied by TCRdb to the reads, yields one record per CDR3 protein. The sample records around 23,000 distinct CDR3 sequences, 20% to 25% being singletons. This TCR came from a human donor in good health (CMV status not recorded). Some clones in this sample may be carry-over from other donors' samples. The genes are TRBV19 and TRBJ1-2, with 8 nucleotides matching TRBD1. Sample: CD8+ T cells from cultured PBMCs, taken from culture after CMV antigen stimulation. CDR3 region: CASSQQGGDLNYGYTF. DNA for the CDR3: TGTGCCAGTAGCCAACAGGGGGGAGACCTTAACTATGGCTACACCTTC.